The clone carrying this TCR beta chain was observed many times. Its specificity is not known. The data stem from a study of identical twins. This CDR3 comprises 16 residues. V lost 7 bases and J lost 2; bases outside the gene matches: 11. The germline V gene encodes CDR1 SQVTM and CDR2 ANQGSEA. TCRdb re-derived calls from the 5' RACE reads in MiXCR, one entry per CDR3 protein. The profile shows just over 500,000 distinct CDR3 sequences, roughly a fifth of them singletons. Study conclusions and caveats: Beta out-of-frame sequences displayed a weaker excess of sharing between twins. The study found excess low generation probability among twin-shared out-of-frame alpha sequences.

Another study also made use of these data, one on T cells expressing NK-cell markers. That paper states: The authors applied an anti-gamma-delta TCR antibody in several experiments, and it restricted sorting to alpha-beta TCR T cells. Once again these clonotypes came out on top in the CD3+CD56-NKG2C+ fraction of several donors.

The rearrangement joins TRBV29-1 to TRBJ2-1; 10 bases agree with TRBD1. The clonotype was recovered from a woman between 18 and 29 years old in good health. Sequenced sample: CD4+ T cells sorted from blood. CDR3 region: CSAVLSGTGAYNEQFF. CDR3 coding DNA: TGCAGCGCCGTTCTTTCGGGGACAGGGGCCTACAATGAGCAGTTCTTC.